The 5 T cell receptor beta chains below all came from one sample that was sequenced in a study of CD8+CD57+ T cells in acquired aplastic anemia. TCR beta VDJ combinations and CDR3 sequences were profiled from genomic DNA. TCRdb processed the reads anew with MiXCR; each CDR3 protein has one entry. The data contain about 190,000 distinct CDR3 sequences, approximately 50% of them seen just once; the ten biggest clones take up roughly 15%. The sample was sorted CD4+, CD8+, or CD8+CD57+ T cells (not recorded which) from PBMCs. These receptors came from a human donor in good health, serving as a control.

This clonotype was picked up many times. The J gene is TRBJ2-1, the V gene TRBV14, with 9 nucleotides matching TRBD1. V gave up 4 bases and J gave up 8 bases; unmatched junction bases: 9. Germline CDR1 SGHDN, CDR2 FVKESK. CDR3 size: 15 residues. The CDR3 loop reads CASSPIGTGLDEQFF. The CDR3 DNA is TGTGCCAGCAGCCCAATTGGGACAGGGTTGGATGAGCAGTTCTTC. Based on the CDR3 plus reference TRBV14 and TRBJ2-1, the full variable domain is EAGVTQFPSHSVIEKGQTVTLRCDPISGHDNLYWYRRVMGKEIKFLLHFVKESKQDESGMPNNRFLAERTGGTYSTLKVQPAELEDSGVYFCASSPIGTGLDEQFFGPGTRLTVL.

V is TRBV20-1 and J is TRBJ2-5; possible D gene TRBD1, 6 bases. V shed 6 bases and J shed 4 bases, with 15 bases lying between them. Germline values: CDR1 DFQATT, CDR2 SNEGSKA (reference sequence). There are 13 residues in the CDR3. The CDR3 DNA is TGCAGTGCCCATGGACAGATCAGAGAGACCCAGTACTTC. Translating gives CSAHGQIRETQYF.

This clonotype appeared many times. CDR3 protein: CASSTGQGWRETQYF. CDR3 nucleotides: TGTGCCAGCAGCACGGGACAGGGGTGGCGAGAGACCCAGTACTTC. J is TRBJ2-5 and V is TRBV6-5; 10 bases line up with TRBD1. CDR3 length: 15 residues. The V segment lost 6 bases and the J segment 4 bases; nucleotides outside the gene matches: 8. Germline V CDR1 and CDR2: MNHEY, SVGAGI.

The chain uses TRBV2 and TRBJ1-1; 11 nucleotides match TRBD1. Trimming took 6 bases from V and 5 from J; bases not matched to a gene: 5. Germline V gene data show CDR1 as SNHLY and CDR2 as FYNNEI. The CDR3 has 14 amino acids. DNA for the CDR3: TGTGCCAGCAGCGGACAGGGGGCGCAGACTGAAGCTTTCTTT. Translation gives CASSGQGAQTEAFF. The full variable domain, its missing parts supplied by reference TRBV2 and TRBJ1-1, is EPEVTQTPSHQVTQMGQEVILRCVPISNHLYFYWYRQILGQKVEFLVSFYNNEISEKSEIFDDQFSVERPDGSNFTLKIRSTKLEDSAMYFCASSGQGAQTEAFFGQGTRLTVV.

The CDR3 reads CASSIGLRGKLYEQYF. CDR3 bases: TGTGCCAGCAGTATAGGTTTGCGGGGCAAGCTTTACGAGCAGTACTTC. The V gene is TRBV9, the J gene TRBJ2-7; D is possibly TRBD2 (6 bases). This CDR3 spans 16 amino acids. Trimming left V 5 bases short and J 4 bases short, with 22 bases between. The V gene's germline CDR1 is SGDLS and CDR2 YYNGEE.